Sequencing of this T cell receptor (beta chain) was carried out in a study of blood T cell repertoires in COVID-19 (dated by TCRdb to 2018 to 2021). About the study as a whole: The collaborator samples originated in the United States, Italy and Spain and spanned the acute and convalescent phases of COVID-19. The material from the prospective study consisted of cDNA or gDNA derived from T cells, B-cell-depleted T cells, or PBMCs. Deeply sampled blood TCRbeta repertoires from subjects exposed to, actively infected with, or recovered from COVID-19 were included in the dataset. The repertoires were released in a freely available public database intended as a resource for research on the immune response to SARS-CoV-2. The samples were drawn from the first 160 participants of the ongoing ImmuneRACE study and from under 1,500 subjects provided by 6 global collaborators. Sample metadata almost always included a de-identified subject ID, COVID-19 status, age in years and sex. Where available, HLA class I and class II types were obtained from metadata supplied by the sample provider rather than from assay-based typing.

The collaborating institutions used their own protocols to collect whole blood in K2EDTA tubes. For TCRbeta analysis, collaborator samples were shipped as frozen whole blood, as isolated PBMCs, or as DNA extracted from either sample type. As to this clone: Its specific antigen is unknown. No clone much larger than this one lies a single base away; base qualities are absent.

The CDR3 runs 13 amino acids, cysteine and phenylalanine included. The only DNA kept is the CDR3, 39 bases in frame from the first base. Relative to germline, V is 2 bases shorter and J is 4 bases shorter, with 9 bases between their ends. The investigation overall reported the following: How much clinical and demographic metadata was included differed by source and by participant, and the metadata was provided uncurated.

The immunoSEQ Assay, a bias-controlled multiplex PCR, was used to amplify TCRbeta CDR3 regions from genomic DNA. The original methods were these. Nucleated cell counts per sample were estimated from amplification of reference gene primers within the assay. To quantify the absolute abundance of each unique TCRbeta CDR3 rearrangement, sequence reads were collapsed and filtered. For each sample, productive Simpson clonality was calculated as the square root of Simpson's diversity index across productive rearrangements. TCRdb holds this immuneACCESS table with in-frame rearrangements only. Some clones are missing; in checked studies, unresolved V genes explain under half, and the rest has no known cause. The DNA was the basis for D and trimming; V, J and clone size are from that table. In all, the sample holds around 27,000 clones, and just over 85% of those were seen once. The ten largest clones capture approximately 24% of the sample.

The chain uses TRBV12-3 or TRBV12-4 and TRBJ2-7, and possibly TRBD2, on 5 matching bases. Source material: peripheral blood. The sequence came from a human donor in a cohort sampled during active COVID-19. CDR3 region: CASSLPDLYEQYF. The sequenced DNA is TGTGCCAGCAGTTTACCGGACTTATACGAGCAGTACTTC.